Shown below are 26 T cell receptor beta chains from a single sample sequenced in a study of blood T cells in healthy people across ages. Alongside a J-beta primer mix, a sample-barcoded 5' primer served in a second PCR lasting about 7 to 11 cycles. TCRdb ran MiXCR on the 5' RACE reads and lists one entry per CDR3 protein. The sample has 590,000 or so distinct CDR3 sequences; approximately 30% are singletons. The sequenced material came from blood. The receptors stem from a woman aged 80 or over in good health.

With respect to this clonotype: A clone one base away is much larger, so this may be a read error. The chain has TRBV5-1 and TRBJ2-1; TRBD1 aligns across 8 bases. J lost 10 bases, V lost 0 bases, and 6 bases had no gene match. Per germline, CDR1 SGHRS and CDR2 YFSETQ. The CDR3 has 14 amino acids. The CDR3 loop is CASSLGQGFYEQFF. The DNA for the CDR3 is TGCGCCAGCAGCTTGGGACAGGGGTTCTACGAGCAGTTCTTC.

As to this clonotype: A read error may explain this, as a much larger clone is one base away. The chain has TRBV20-1 and TRBJ2-5; 7 bases line up with TRBD1. This CDR3 region has 14 residues. The ends lost 6 bases at V and 1 base at J; junction bases unmatched: 8. Germline V lookup: CDR1 DFQATT, CDR2 SNEGSKA (reference sequence). CDR3 in amino acids: CSATNRGSQETQYF. The CDR3, as DNA: TGCAGTGCGACGAACAGGGGATCCCAAGAGACCCAGTACTTC.

On this clonotype itself: A single base separates this from a much larger clone, so it may be a read error. The genes are TRBV7-3 and TRBJ2-1; 9 bases map to TRBD1. CDR1 SGHTA and CDR2 FQGTGA come from the germline V gene. V dropped 5 bases and J dropped 10; count of bases not matched to a gene: 6. This CDR3 region has 13 residues. The CDR3 DNA sequence: TGTGCCAGCAGCCGGGGACAGGGAAGGGAGCAGTTCTTC. Amino acids: CASSRGQGREQFF.

In this sample, this clonotype turned up many times. This may arise from a read error, as a much more abundant clone is one base away. The J gene is TRBJ2-5, the V gene TRBV24-1; 7 bases agree with TRBD2. CDR1 is KGHDR and CDR2 is SFDVKD in the germline V gene. The CDR3 totals 12 residues. Trimming removed 2 bases from V and 11 bases from J; junction bases left unmatched: 4. CDR3 amino acids: CATSDYGREQYF. The CDR3 nucleotides are TGTGCCACCAGTGATTATGGGCGGGAGCAGTACTTC.

The V gene is TRBV9, the J gene TRBJ1-3; no firm D call. Germline V gene sequence: CDR1 SGDLS, CDR2 YYNGEE. This CDR3 is 14 amino acids long. The ends were cut back, 1 base at V and 0 bases at J, with 5 bases in the middle. This CDR3 reads CASSVKNSGNTIYF. The DNA of the CDR3 is TGTGCCAGCAGCGTAAAAAACTCTGGAAACACCATATATTTT.

This clonotype appeared many times. The V and J genes are TRBV7-8 and TRBJ2-1; 7 nucleotides agree with TRBD1. The CDR3 spans 11 residues. Germline values: CDR1 SGHVS, CDR2 FQNEAQ. Trimming took 5 bases from V and 15 from J; bases not matched to a gene: 7. The CDR3 region is CASSADRDPFF. The CDR3 DNA reads TGTGCCAGCAGCGCCGACAGGGACCCGTTCTTC.

There are a few counts of this clonotype. At one of its ends the junction is not consistent with the germline gene, which may arise from a read error. This chain joins TRBV5-1 and TRBJ1-3; 7 nucleotides align to TRBD1. Germline CDR1 SGHRS, CDR2 YFSETQ. This CDR3 spans 17 amino acids. CDR3 loop: CASSLVGQQSSGNTIYF. CDR3 sequence (DNA): TGCGCCAGTAGCTTGGTGGGACAGCAGAGCTCTGGAAACACCATATATTTT.

The sample holds one count of this clonotype. CDR3 bases: TGTGCCAGCAGCCAAAAGTCGGACGGGGGTTCACCCCTCCACTTT. It yields the protein CASSQKSDGGSPLHF. The chain uses TRBV3-1 and TRBJ1-6; D perhaps matches TRBD1 (5 bases). Germline assignment: CDR1 LGHDT and CDR2 YNNKEL (reference sequence). The CDR3 has 15 residues. Deletions cut 2 bases from V and 9 bases from J, with 14 bases between.

The gene calls are TRBV6-1 and TRBJ1-2; 7 positions match TRBD1. The CDR3 sequence is 14 residues long. Per germline, CDR1 MNHNS and CDR2 SASEGT. J gave up 4 bases and V 6 bases, and 8 bases lay outside the gene matches. In DNA, the CDR3 is TGTGCCAGCAGGGAGGGGGCGCGGGGCTATGGCTACACCTTC. Amino acid sequence: CASREGARGYGYTF.

CDR3 sequence reads: CSARRAIAKNIQYF. In DNA form, the CDR3 reads TGCAGTGCTAGGAGGGCAATAGCCAAAAACATTCAGTACTTC. The rearrangement uses TRBV20-1 and TRBJ2-4; tentatively, D is TRBD2 (5 bases). The CDR3 extends over 14 amino acids. Germline V gene data show CDR1 as DFQATT and CDR2 as SNEGSKA (reference sequence). With 3 bases removed from V and 0 bases from J, the gap between germline ends came to 9 bases.

This clonotype has more than one count but fewer than ten. CDR3 nucleotide sequence: TGTGCCAGCAGCGGGTTAATACTTGATAACTATGGCTACACCTTC. Its protein product is CASSGLILDNYGYTF. This chain links TRBV7-9 with TRBJ1-2; no definite D call. This CDR3 contains 15 residues. CDR1 is SEHNR and CDR2 is FQNEAQ in the germline V gene (reference sequence). Between the trimmed V and J ends, which lost 5 bases and 1 base, there was a span of 14 bases.

This clonotype was detected a few times. V usage is TRBV6-5 and J usage is TRBJ1-1; 9 nucleotides match TRBD1. Germline-derived CDR1 and CDR2 are MNHEY and SVGAGI. The CDR3 has 15 residues. V trimming: 5 bases; J trimming: 1 base; junction bases outside the gene matches: 5. CDR3 nucleotides: TGTGCCAGCAGTCGACAGGGGGTTGAGAACACTGAAGCTTTCTTT. It is translated as CASSRQGVENTEAFF.

There are many counts of this clonotype. The chain is built from TRBV30 and TRBJ2-7, with 7 bases fitting TRBD1. Germline V gene data show CDR1 as GTSNPN and CDR2 as SVGIG (reference sequence). V lost 3 bases and J lost 1; bases outside the gene matches: 6. The CDR3 loop spans 14 amino acids. The chain's CDR3 is CAWRDTTGSYEQYF. As DNA, the CDR3 is TGTGCCTGGAGGGATACGACAGGGTCCTACGAGCAGTACTTC.

The genes are TRBV30 and TRBJ2-5, with D unclear. Trimming took 1 base from V and 7 from J, leaving 4 bases between them. Germline V lookup: CDR1 GTSNPN, CDR2 SVGIG (reference sequence). This CDR3 is 10 amino acids long. Here the CDR3 DNA reads TGTGCCTGGAGTGGAGGGACCCAGTACTTC. This gives the protein CAWSGGTQYF. Drawing the rest from reference TRBV30 and TRBJ2-5, the complete variable domain is SQTIHQWPATLVQPVGSPLSLECTVEGTSNPNLYWYRQAAGRGLQLLFYSVGIGQISSEVPQNLSASRPQDRQFILSSKKLLLSDSGFYLCAWSGGTQYFGPGTRLLVL.

This sequence joins TRBV10-2 and TRBJ2-3, with TRBD2 matching over 7 bases. The V segment lost 10 bases and the J segment 5 bases; nucleotides outside the gene matches: 12. There are 14 residues in the CDR3. The germline V gene encodes CDR1 WSHSY and CDR2 SAAADI. The CDR3, as DNA: TGCGCCACCAGAGGGACTACGGCCCGAGATACGCAGTATTTT. Amino acids: CATRGTTARDTQYF.

In its sample, this clonotype was seen many times. The V and J genes are TRBV5-1 and TRBJ2-3, with 13 nucleotides matching TRBD2. Germline V lookup: CDR1 SGHRS, CDR2 YFSETQ. The CDR3 covers 17 residues. The trim removed 3 bases at V and 0 bases at J, leaving 4 bases unmatched. The CDR3 DNA reads as TGCGCCAGCAGCTGGTGGACTAGCGGGGGAAGCACAGATACGCAGTATTTT. It yields the protein CASSWWTSGGSTDTQYF.

This clonotype is a singleton in its sample. V is TRBV11-3 and J is TRBJ2-3, with D uncertain. This CDR3 comprises 13 residues. V lost 5 bases and J 2 bases, leaving 8 bases between the germline ends. Germline lookup yields CDR1 SGHNT and CDR2 YENEEA. CDR3 DNA sequence: TGTGCCAGCAGCCCTCCAACCACAGATACGCAGTATTTT. Amino acids: CASSPPTTDTQYF.

This clonotype appeared many times. The chain has TRBV5-1 and TRBJ2-1; TRBD2 matches 9 bases. V lost 3 bases and J lost 0; bases outside the gene matches: 7. Germline V gene data show CDR1 as SGHRS and CDR2 as YFSETQ. The CDR3 contains 17 residues. CDR3 bases: TGCGCCAGCAGCTATAGCGGGGGCCAGAGCTCCTACAATGAGCAGTTCTTC. Protein product: CASSYSGGQSSYNEQFF.

On this clonotype itself: A read error may produce the germline difference seen at one junction end. This chain uses TRBV19 with TRBJ2-5; 8 bases fit TRBD2. The CDR3 runs to 14 residues. Germline V gene sequence: CDR1 LNHDA, CDR2 SQIVND (reference sequence). DNA of the CDR3: TGTGCCTGTAGCGGGATCGACCGGCAAGAGACCCAGTACTTC. This translates into CACSGIDRQETQYF.

A note on this clonotype: An end of the junction does not agree with germline; a read error may underlie this. The V and J genes are TRBV12-3 or TRBV12-4 and TRBJ1-5; no firm D call. This CDR3 is built from 15 residues. This CDR3 reads CASSRQWASNQPQHF. CDR3 DNA: TGTGCCAGCAGTAGACAATGGGCGAGCAACCAGCCCCAGCATTTT.

The V gene is TRBV7-9, the J gene TRBJ1-2; TRBD1 aligns across 8 bases. The CDR3 extends over 15 amino acids. Germline CDR1 and CDR2: SEHNR and FQNEAQ (reference sequence). V lost 7 bases and J lost 4; bases outside the gene matches: 11. Here the CDR3 DNA reads TGTGCCAGCACCCCATCTGGACAGGGCGTCTATGGCTACACCTTC. Translation: CASTPSGQGVYGYTF.

This clonotype came up many times. The chain joins TRBV12-3 or TRBV12-4 to TRBJ1-2; 9 nucleotides agree with TRBD1. The V segment lost 6 bases and the J segment 4 bases; nucleotides outside the gene matches: 3. CDR3 size: 13 residues. The CDR3 DNA reads as TGTGCCAGCAGAACAGGGGGCGGCTATGGCTACACCTTC. Residues: CASRTGGGYGYTF.

This clonotype was counted many times. The chain combines TRBV2 with TRBJ2-7; the D gene is possibly TRBD1 (6 bases). The germline V gene has CDR1 SNHLY and CDR2 FYNNEI. Trimming shortened V by 7 bases and J by 1 base, and 8 bases separated the two germline ends. The CDR3 runs to 12 residues. CDR3 residues: CASIDRSYEQYF. The CDR3 region has the DNA TGTGCCAGCATTGACAGGTCCTACGAGCAGTACTTC.

The chain is built from TRBV28 and TRBJ2-2; TRBD1 aligns across 8 bases. V dropped 3 bases and J dropped 2; count of bases not matched to a gene: 8. Germline V gives CDR1 MDHEN, CDR2 SYDVKM. There are 17 residues in the CDR3. CDR3 bases: TGTGCCAGCAGTTTCCCGTTGGGACAGGATAACACCGGGGAGCTGTTTTTT. Amino acid sequence: CASSFPLGQDNTGELFF.

The sample holds many counts of this clonotype. The chain couples TRBV20-1 to TRBJ1-4; 8 bases match TRBD1. From germline, CDR1 is DFQATT and CDR2 SNEGSKA (reference sequence). This CDR3 is built from 15 residues. V trimming: 0 bases; J trimming: 0 bases; junction bases outside the gene matches: 0. The CDR3 DNA reads TGCAGTGCTAGAGAACAGGGGGCAACTAATGAAAAACTGTTTTTT. Its protein product is CSAREQGATNEKLFF.

The CDR3 spells CSAPYQFSTDTQYF. The CDR3 DNA reads as TGCAGTGCCCCGTATCAATTTAGCACAGATACGCAGTATTTT. The V and J genes are TRBV20-1 and TRBJ2-3; D remains ambiguous. The CDR3 covers 14 residues. Germline loops: CDR1 DFQATT, CDR2 SNEGSKA (reference sequence). The V gene lost 6 bases and the J gene lost 0 bases, with 13 bases spanning the gap.